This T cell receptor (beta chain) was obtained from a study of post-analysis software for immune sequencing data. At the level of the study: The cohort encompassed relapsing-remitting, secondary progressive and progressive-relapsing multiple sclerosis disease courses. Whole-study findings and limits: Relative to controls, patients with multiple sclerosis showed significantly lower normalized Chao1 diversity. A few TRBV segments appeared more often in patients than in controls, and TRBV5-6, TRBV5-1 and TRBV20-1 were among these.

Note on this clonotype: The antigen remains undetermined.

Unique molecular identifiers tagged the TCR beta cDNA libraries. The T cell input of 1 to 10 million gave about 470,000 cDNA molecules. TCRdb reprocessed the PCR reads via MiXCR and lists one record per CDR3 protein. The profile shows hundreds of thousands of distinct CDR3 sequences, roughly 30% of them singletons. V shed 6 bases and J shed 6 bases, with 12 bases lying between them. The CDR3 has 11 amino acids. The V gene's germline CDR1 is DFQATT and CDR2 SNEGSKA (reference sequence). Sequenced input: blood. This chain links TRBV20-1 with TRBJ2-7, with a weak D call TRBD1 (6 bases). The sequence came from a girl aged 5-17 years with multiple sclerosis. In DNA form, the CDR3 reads TGCAGTGCGACGTTGGGGGCCGAGCAGTACTTC. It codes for CSATLGAEQYF.